This T cell receptor (beta chain) stems from a study of blood T cell repertoires in COVID-19. Germline V gene lookup returns CDR1 SGHNT and CDR2 YENEEA. With 1 base removed from V and 6 bases from J, the gap between germline ends came to 13 bases. The CDR3 runs 14 residues. Here immunoSEQ multiplex PCR was the method, and the copy in TCRdb shows in-frame clones only, minus some. The repertoire holds more than 90,000 clones, with about 90% as singletons. Sequenced: peripheral blood. The chain combines TRBV11-3 with TRBJ2-7, with D possibly matching TRBD1 (5 bases). The sequence was collected from a man aged 50-60 years with acute or convalescent COVID-19. The CDR3 reads CASSLAQGTGEQYF. The CDR3 nucleotides are TGTGCCAGCAGCTTAGCCCAGGGCACCGGCGAGCAGTACTTC.